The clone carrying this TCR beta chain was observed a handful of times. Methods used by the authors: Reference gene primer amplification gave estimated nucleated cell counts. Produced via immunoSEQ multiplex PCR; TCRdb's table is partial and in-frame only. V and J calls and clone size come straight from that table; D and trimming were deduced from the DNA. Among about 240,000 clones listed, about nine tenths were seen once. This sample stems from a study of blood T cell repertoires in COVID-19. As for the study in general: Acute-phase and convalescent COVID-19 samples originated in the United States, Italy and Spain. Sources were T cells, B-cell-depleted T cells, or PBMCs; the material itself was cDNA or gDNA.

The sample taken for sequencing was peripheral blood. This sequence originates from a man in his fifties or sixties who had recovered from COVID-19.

The CDR3 DNA reads TGCGCCAGCAGCTTGGGACTGTCGGGCTATGGCTACACCTTC. It translates to CASSLGLSGYGYTF. The chain links TRBV5-1 to TRBJ1-2, with D uncertain. The V gene's germline CDR1 is SGHRS and CDR2 YFSETQ. The CDR3 covers 14 residues. V shed 0 bases and J shed 4 bases, with 10 bases lying between them. Full variable domain (remainder filled in from reference TRBV5-1 and TRBJ1-2): KAGVTQTPRYLIKTRGQQVTLSCSPISGHRSVSWYQQTPGQGLQFLFEYFSETQRNKGNFPGRFSGRQFSNSRSEMNVSTLELGDSALYLCASSLGLSGYGYTFGSGTRLTVV.